This T cell receptor beta chain was identified during a study of cytomegalovirus exposure and HLA in healthy donors. Notes on the study in general: Certain sequence variants were highly shared and formed a cluster, and this cluster was likely a sequencing artifact. Earlier results showed most TCR beta V segments being productive about 90% or about 30% of the time.

Each donor was nominally healthy when sampled (though unrecorded immune exposures were likely). As concerns this clone: Its antigen remains unidentified.

This PCR relied on a set of 60 Vbeta primers and 13 Jbeta primers. TCRdb's copy holds only in-frame clones and misses some; the assay was immunoSEQ multiplex PCR. The data hold about 130,000 clones, with over 9.5% observed a single time. Sequencing was carried out using PBMCs. The TCR was taken from a woman aged 18 to 35 in good health and CMV-seropositive.

The CDR3 coding sequence is TGTGCCAGTAGTGCTAGCGGGAGTGGCGAGCAGTTCTTC. It is translated as CASSASGSGEQFF. The chain couples TRBV19 to TRBJ2-1; TRBD2 agrees at 10 bases. The V gene's germline CDR1 is LNHDA and CDR2 SQIVND (reference sequence). The CDR3 contains 13 residues. V lost 5 bases and J lost 10; bases outside the gene matches: 5.